These 31 T cell receptor beta chains share one sample of origin, sequenced in a study of radiotherapy plus CTLA-4 blockade in lung cancer. Clones were read by immunoSEQ multiplex PCR, and TCRdb kept only the in-frame ones, dropping some. The sample gives roughly 90,000 clones, just over 85% of which show up once; 4% to 6% is in the top ten. This material consisted of peripheral blood, taken from a patient treated with radiotherapy plus ipilimumab. These receptor sequences come from a human donor with non-small cell lung cancer that progressed on radiotherapy plus ipilimumab.

V usage is TRBV6-6 and J usage is TRBJ1-1; D is undetermined. Germline assignment: CDR1 MNHNY and CDR2 SVGAGI (reference sequence). The V gene lost 7 bases and the J gene lost 2 bases, with 11 bases spanning the gap. The CDR3 has 13 residues. The CDR3 nucleotides read TGTGCCAGCATTGAACGGGGTAACACTGAAGCTTTCTTT. Encoded protein: CASIERGNTEAFF.

This clone has only one observation. This chain's CDR3 is CASSELAGELFF. The CDR3 DNA is TGCGCCAGCAGCGAGTTGGCCGGGGAGCTGTTTTTT. This chain uses TRBV5-1 with TRBJ2-2; no clear D. Trimming left V 4 bases short and J 6 bases short, with 7 bases between. The CDR3 runs 12 residues. Looked up from germline, CDR1 is SGHRS and CDR2 is YFSETQ.

The rearrangement links TRBV7-9 to TRBJ2-3; D not resolved. Trimming removed 3 bases from V and 0 bases from J, with 7 bases in between. CDR1 is SEHNR and CDR2 is FQNEAQ in the germline V gene (reference sequence). This CDR3 comprises 14 residues. CDR3 protein: CASSFLPSTDTQYF. In DNA form, the CDR3 reads TGTGCCAGCAGCTTCTTGCCGAGCACAGATACGCAGTATTTT. The entire variable domain, with the rest obtained from reference TRBV7-9 and TRBJ2-3, is as follows: DTGVSQNPRHKITKRGQNVTFRCDPISEHNRLYWYRQTLGQGPEFLTYFQNEAQLEKSRLLSDRFSAERPKGSFSTLEIQRTEQGDSAMYLCASSFLPSTDTQYFGPGTRLTVL.

The CDR3 spells CASSLVFTDTQYF. The CDR3 region has the DNA TGTGCCAGCAGCTTAGTTTTCACAGATACGCAGTATTTT. The chain links TRBV11-2 to TRBJ2-3; no reliable D call. Germline loops: CDR1 SGHAT, CDR2 FQNNGV. V was trimmed by 1 base and J by 2 bases, leaving 4 bases between them. CDR3 length: 13 residues.

The rearrangement links TRBV6-1 to TRBJ2-2; D is unclear. Trimming removed 5 bases from V and 2 bases from J, with 3 bases in between. Germline V gives CDR1 MNHNS, CDR2 SASEGT. The CDR3 runs to 12 residues. DNA of the CDR3: TGTGCCAGCAGTAAAAACACCGGGGAGCTGTTTTTT. It is translated as CASSKNTGELFF.

The gene calls are TRBV11-2 and TRBJ2-1, with a tentative D call TRBD2 (6 bases). Germline CDR1 is SGHAT and CDR2 is FQNNGV. The V end lost 1 base, the J end lost 5 bases, and 18 bases lay between the germline ends. The CDR3 consists of 17 residues. The CDR3 spells CASSLGRRGIVDNEQFF. In nucleotides, the CDR3 is TGTGCCAGCAGCTTAGGTCGACGCGGGATTGTCGACAATGAGCAGTTCTTC. Drawing the rest from reference TRBV11-2 and TRBJ2-1, the complete variable domain is EAGVAQSPRYKIIEKRQSVAFWCNPISGHATLYWYQQILGQGPKLLIQFQNNGVVDDSQLPKDRFSAERLKGVDSTLKIQPAKLEDSAVYLCASSLGRRGIVDNEQFFGPGTRLTVL.

The J gene is TRBJ2-1, the V gene TRBV6-1, with unresolved D. This CDR3 is 14 amino acids long. CDR1 and CDR2 from the germline V gene are MNHNS and SASEGT. Trimming pared 2 bases from V and 2 bases from J, leaving 7 bases between. This CDR3 reads CASSERVPYNEQFF. The DNA of the CDR3 is TGTGCCAGCAGTGAACGGGTTCCCTACAATGAGCAGTTCTTC.

This chain links TRBV18 with TRBJ2-3; TRBD2 matches at 10 bases. The CDR3 extends over 18 amino acids. V gave up 1 base and J gave up 1 base; unmatched junction bases: 8. CDR1 is KGHSH and CDR2 is LQKENI in the germline V gene. Here the CDR3 reads CASSPLPSGRGGTDTQYF. In DNA form, the CDR3 reads TGTGCCAGCTCACCACTTCCGAGCGGGAGGGGTGGCACAGATACGCAGTATTTT.

The chain uses TRBV6-1 and TRBJ2-5; 11 nucleotides agree with TRBD2. V was clipped by 6 bases and J by 1 base; unmatched bases: 4. The CDR3 extends over 15 amino acids. Germline loops: CDR1 MNHNS, CDR2 SASEGT. The CDR3 nucleotides read TGTGCCAGCAGCCTGGGGACTAGCGGCCAAGAGACCCAGTACTTC. Its translation: CASSLGTSGQETQYF.

The V gene is TRBV2, the J gene TRBJ1-1; D ambiguous. The CDR3 is 11 residues long. V was trimmed by 2 bases and J by 11 bases, leaving 9 bases between them. CDR1 is SNHLY, CDR2 FYNNEI, per germline. The CDR3 region has the DNA TGTGCCAGCAGTGAATCGGTCTCGGCTTTCTTT. Its translation is CASSESVSAFF.

The genes are TRBV18 and TRBJ2-5; 15 nucleotides agree with TRBD2. The junction had 6 bases not matched to a gene; V was cut back by 6 bases and J by 1 base. Germline CDR1 is KGHSH and CDR2 is LQKENI. CDR3 size: 17 residues. CDR3 DNA sequence: TGTGCCAGCTCCCACGGGACTAGCGGGAGGATCCAAGAGACCCAGTACTTC. Amino acid sequence: CASSHGTSGRIQETQYF.

The chain recombines TRBV5-1 with TRBJ1-2; TRBD1 is a possible D gene (6 bases). The V end was cut by 2 bases, the J end by 6 bases, with 11 bases between. In germline, CDR1 is SGHRS, CDR2 YFSETQ. The CDR3 totals 13 residues. Here the CDR3 DNA reads TGCGCCAGCAGCTTTACCGGGGGCGATGGCTACACCTTC. It encodes CASSFTGGDGYTF.

This chain connects TRBV28 to TRBJ1-5, with D perhaps matching TRBD1 (6 bases). The CDR3 is 15 residues long. Germline CDR1 MDHEN, CDR2 SYDVKM. V gave up 7 bases and J gave up 1 base, with 14 bases separating them. The DNA of the CDR3 is TGTGCCAGCACCGTAGGGGGGGTCAGCAATCAGCCCCAGCATTTT. It codes for CASTVGGVSNQPQHF.

The chain couples TRBV9 to TRBJ2-5, with TRBD2 identical over 8 bases. CDR1 is SGDLS and CDR2 is YYNGEE in the germline V gene. The CDR3 loop spans 15 amino acids. The junction had 9 bases not matched to a gene; V was cut back by 3 bases and J by 5 bases. CDR3 coding DNA: TGTGCCAGCAGCGCAGCACTTAGCGGGACGGAGACCCAGTACTTC. Translation: CASSAALSGTETQYF. The whole variable domain, filled in from reference TRBV9 and TRBJ2-5, reads DSGVTQTPKHLITATGQRVTLRCSPRSGDLSVYWYQQSLDQGLQFLIQYYNGEERAKGNILERFSAQQFPDLHSELNLSSLELGDSALYFCASSAALSGTETQYFGPGTRLLVL.

This clone was counted only a few times. V usage is TRBV10-2 and J usage is TRBJ2-7; D possibly corresponds to TRBD2 (5 bases). Between the trimmed V and J ends, which lost 2 bases and 7 bases, there was a span of 9 bases. This CDR3 is 12 amino acids long. Germline CDR1 WSHSY, CDR2 SAAADI. CDR3 nucleotide sequence: TGCGCCAGCAGTGAGATTCGCGGGGAGCAGTACTTC. Translation gives CASSEIRGEQYF.

The chain uses TRBV2 and TRBJ1-4; D possibly corresponds to TRBD1 (5 bases). The CDR3 spans 11 residues. Germline V gene sequence: CDR1 SNHLY, CDR2 FYNNEI. Trimming removed 7 bases from V and 12 bases from J, with 12 bases in between. CDR3 region: CASTGRGQLFF. The CDR3 DNA follows: TGTGCCAGCACCGGCCGGGGCCAACTGTTTTTT.

The chain employs TRBV25-1 and TRBJ2-3; possibly TRBD1 or TRBD2 for D (5 bases each). Germline CDR1 is MGHDK and CDR2 is SYGVNS. CDR3 length: 17 residues. The V and J ends lost 3 bases and 3 bases respectively, with 19 bases between them. CDR3 in amino acids: CASSDTQGVGRTDTQYF. The CDR3 DNA follows: TGTGCCAGCAGTGATACCCAGGGAGTGGGTAGGACAGATACGCAGTATTTT.

The chain carries TRBV29-1 and TRBJ2-2, with D unresolved. The CDR3 is 12 amino acids. Germline CDR1 reads SQVTM; CDR2 reads ANQGSEA. V was shortened by 4 bases and J by 6 bases, with 9 bases between the two germline ends. In DNA, the CDR3 is TGCAGCGTTGCGACTCATGCCGGGGAGCTGTTTTTT. It yields the protein CSVATHAGELFF.

The rearrangement joins TRBV5-8 to TRBJ2-3; D ambiguous. The CDR3 is 17 amino acids. The V gene's germline CDR1 is SGHTS and CDR2 YDEGEE. V was cut by 0 bases and J by 2 bases, with 16 bases left in between. Here the CDR3 DNA reads TGTGCCAGCAGCTTGGCCTTAGCCGCCATTCCCACAGATACGCAGTATTTT. It encodes CASSLALAAIPTDTQYF.

The chain joins TRBV2 to TRBJ2-2; a possible D gene is TRBD2 (5 bases). The germline V gene encodes CDR1 SNHLY and CDR2 FYNNEI. Trimming left V 6 bases short and J 3 bases short, with 11 bases between. The CDR3 consists of 14 residues. CDR3 sequence: CASSTGIHTGELFF. CDR3 coding DNA: TGTGCCAGCAGCACCGGGATCCACACCGGGGAGCTGTTTTTT.

CDR3 coding DNA: TGTGCCAGCAGTTTAGATCCTACAGGGGGCGGCTACACCTTC. Translated, it gives CASSLDPTGGGYTF. This chain joins TRBV28 and TRBJ1-2; 9 nucleotides line up with TRBD1. CDR1 and CDR2 (germline): MDHEN, SYDVKM. The CDR3 is 14 residues long. Trimming took 2 bases from V and 8 from J; bases not matched to a gene: 6.

The rearrangement joins TRBV4-2 to TRBJ1-1; no clear D gene. Germline CDR1 LGHNA, CDR2 YNFKEQ. Trimming removed 0 bases from V and 4 bases from J, with 12 bases in between. The CDR3 covers 15 residues. In DNA, the CDR3 is TGTGCCAGCAGCCAAGACCCCGGAGTTTCCACTGAAGCTTTCTTT. Amino acids: CASSQDPGVSTEAFF.

The chain uses TRBV7-9 and TRBJ2-7; D possibly corresponds to TRBD2 (5 bases). Between the trimmed V and J ends, which lost 3 bases and 0 bases, there was a span of 15 bases. Germline CDR1 reads SEHNR; CDR2 reads FQNEAQ (reference sequence). The CDR3 is 16 amino acids. CDR3 in DNA: TGTGCCAGCAGCTTTCCCCGAACCCGGGGCTCCTACGAGCAGTACTTC. This sequence encodes CASSFPRTRGSYEQYF.

V gene TRBV5-1 combines with J gene TRBJ2-1; 12 positions match TRBD2. Trimming at V came to 4 bases and at J to 7 bases, leaving 6 bases not matched to a gene. Per the germline V gene, CDR1 is SGHRS and CDR2 is YFSETQ. The CDR3 sequence is 15 residues long. The CDR3 nucleotides are TGCGCCAGCAGCCCCCTAGCGGGAGGGAGGAATGAGCAGTTCTTC. It codes for CASSPLAGGRNEQFF.

V gene TRBV7-9 combines with J gene TRBJ2-2, with 8 bases identical to TRBD2. Trimming at V came to 5 bases and at J to 6 bases, leaving 17 bases not matched to a gene. Germline lookup yields CDR1 SEHNR and CDR2 FQNEAQ (reference sequence). The CDR3 runs to 18 residues. CDR3 in amino acids: CASSPGGTRKFRSGELFF. DNA for the CDR3: TGTGCCAGCAGCCCCGGGGGGACTAGAAAATTCCGGTCCGGGGAGCTGTTTTTT.

CDR3 region: CSARNYGYTF. CDR3 DNA: TGCAGTGCTAGGAACTATGGCTACACCTTC. The chain combines TRBV20-1 with TRBJ1-2; D gene ambiguous. Trimming removed 3 bases from V and 2 bases from J, with 1 base in between. This CDR3 has 10 residues. Looked up from germline, CDR1 is DFQATT and CDR2 is SNEGSKA (reference sequence).

V and J are TRBV4-1 and TRBJ1-3; D is uncertain. From germline, CDR1 is MGHRA and CDR2 YSYEKL. V was shortened by 0 bases and J by 0 bases, with 9 bases between the two germline ends. The CDR3 spans 16 residues. CDR3 sequence reads: CASSQEKGSSGNTIYF. CDR3 bases: TGCGCCAGCAGCCAAGAAAAGGGCTCCTCTGGAAACACCATATATTTT.

The chain carries TRBV29-1 and TRBJ2-7, with D possibly TRBD1 on 5 matching bases. Germline CDR1 reads SQVTM; CDR2 reads ANQGSEA. The V gene lost 4 bases and the J gene lost 2 bases, with 9 bases spanning the gap. The CDR3 extends over 12 amino acids. In DNA, the CDR3 is TGCAGCGTTGGGCCAGGGACCTACGAGCAGTACTTC. It yields the protein CSVGPGTYEQYF.

The V call is TRBV28, the J call TRBJ1-1, with 8 bases lining up with TRBD1. The germline gives CDR1 MDHEN, CDR2 SYDVKM. CDR3 length equals 16 residues. V was clipped by 5 bases and J by 4 bases; unmatched bases: 12. CDR3 DNA sequence: TGTGCCAGCAGTCTATCCAGGGGGCGGGTGGTCACTGAAGCTTTCTTT. Its protein is CASSLSRGRVVTEAFF.

V gene TRBV5-1 combines with J gene TRBJ2-1, with D possibly TRBD2 on 5 matching bases. Germline CDR1 SGHRS, CDR2 YFSETQ. This CDR3 region has 15 residues. Trimming left V 2 bases short and J 4 bases short, with 13 bases between. The CDR3 DNA reads as TGCGCCAGCAGCTTCGGACTCCTGGGGTACAATGAGCAGTTCTTC. Encoded protein: CASSFGLLGYNEQFF.

The chain links TRBV30 to TRBJ2-3; D call uncertain. Deletions cut 0 bases from V and 8 bases from J, with 12 bases between. This CDR3 spans 13 amino acids. Germline loops: CDR1 GTSNPN, CDR2 SVGIG (reference sequence). In DNA form, the CDR3 reads TGTGCCTGGAGTGTTTTTGGCCCGAGTACGCAGTATTTT. Amino acid sequence: CAWSVFGPSTQYF.